This T cell receptor beta chain is from a study of cytomegalovirus exposure and HLA in healthy donors. At the level of the study: Falling in the Caucasian-associated ancestry cluster were about 83% of 350 to 400 genotyped donors.

Primers included in the PCR were 60 Vbeta and 13 Jbeta primers. Repertoires were generated with immunoSEQ multiplex PCR, while TCRdb's copy carries only in-frame clones and drops some. The repertoire has some 150,000 clones, around 85% of them found once; the top ten carry less than 3.5%. The CDR3 length is 14 residues. In germline, CDR1 is LGHNA, CDR2 YNFKEQ. V dropped 0 bases and J dropped 6 bases, with 8 bases sitting between them. This clone was observed at least ten times. The sequence was obtained from a woman aged 30 to 39 in good health and CMV-seronegative. V usage is TRBV4-2 and J usage is TRBJ2-2, with D hard to call. The sequenced sample consisted of PBMCs. CDR3 residues: CASSQDSGPGELFF. CDR3 in DNA: TGTGCCAGCAGCCAAGATTCGGGTCCCGGGGAGCTGTTTTTT.